These 27 T cell receptor beta chains were all obtained from the same sample, sequenced in a study of STAT3 mutations in large granular lymphocyte leukemia. Overall study results and limits: Every T-LGLL patient had at least one immunodominant TCRbeta clonotype.

Which antigens these TCRs recognize remains unknown. Produced via immunoSEQ multiplex PCR; TCRdb's table is partial and in-frame only. The data contain 40,000 to 50,000 clones, about 81% of them singletons. The sequencing input was PBMCs. The receptors here all came from a human donor with T large granular lymphocyte leukemia. Some clones in this sample may be carry-over from other donors' samples.

For this clone: The sample has other DNA sequences that encode this CDR3 too. The chain is built from TRBV18 and TRBJ2-2; 7 nucleotides agree with TRBD1. V lost 3 bases to trimming and J lost 0 bases; unmatched junction nucleotides: 4. This CDR3 has 16 amino acids. The germline CDR1 and CDR2 sequences are KGHSH and LQKENI. The CDR3 DNA is TGTGCCAGCTCACCCCCCGGGACAGCGAACACCGGGGAGCTGTTTTTT. It encodes CASSPPGTANTGELFF.

V gene TRBV7-2 combines with J gene TRBJ2-7; 9 positions match TRBD1. V lost 1 base, J lost 6 bases, and 4 bases stayed unmatched. CDR1 SGHTA and CDR2 FQGNSA come from the germline V gene. The length of the CDR3 is 14 residues. This chain's CDR3 is CASSLGQGGFEQYF. The CDR3 coding sequence is TGTGCCAGCAGCTTAGGACAGGGGGGCTTCGAGCAGTACTTC. Combining the CDR3 with reference TRBV7-2 and TRBJ2-7 gives the whole variable domain GAGVSQSPSNKVTEKGKDVELRCDPISGHTALYWYRQSLGQGLEFLIYFQGNSAPDKSGLPSDRFSAERTGGSVSTLTIQRTQQEDSAVYLCASSLGQGGFEQYFGPGTRLTVT.

This chain joins TRBV28 and TRBJ2-7; no reliable D call. The ends were cut back, 4 bases at V and 5 bases at J, with 6 bases in the middle. Germline CDR1 is MDHEN and CDR2 is SYDVKM. CDR3 length equals 11 residues. CDR3 sequence: CASSSRHEQYV. The CDR3 DNA reads TGTGCCAGCAGTTCACGCCACGAGCAGTACGTC.

This sequence joins TRBV14 and TRBJ2-3; 7 bases line up with TRBD2. The CDR3 has 15 amino acids. The germline CDR1 and CDR2 sequences are SGHDN and FVKESK. V shed 4 bases, J shed 1 base, and the junction held 5 bases outside the gene matches. CDR3 bases: TGTGCCAGCAGCCCCTTAGCGGGCCGCACAGATACGCAGTATTTT. It translates to CASSPLAGRTDTQYF.

V gene TRBV19 combines with J gene TRBJ1-5; D is perhaps TRBD1 (5 bases). The CDR3 length is 16 residues. Germline V lookup: CDR1 LNHDA, CDR2 SQIVND (reference sequence). V was pared by 6 bases and J by 3 bases, with 18 bases between. Here the CDR3 DNA reads TGTGCCAGTAGCCCCGTCGGGGGGGAGTACAATCAGCCCCAGCATTTT. It codes for CASSPVGGEYNQPQHF.

This chain links TRBV9 with TRBJ2-7, with TRBD1 as a possible D gene (5 bases). The length of the CDR3 is 15 residues. Germline CDR1 and CDR2: SGDLS and YYNGEE. V was cut by 2 bases and J by 2 bases, with 14 bases left in between. CDR3 protein: CASSVGLSATYEQYF. The CDR3 nucleotides read TGTGCCAGCAGCGTGGGGCTCTCGGCTACCTACGAGCAGTACTTC.

The chain uses TRBV4-1 and TRBJ2-1; no clear D gene. The CDR3 consists of 13 residues. Germline V gives CDR1 MGHRA, CDR2 YSYEKL. V lost 0 bases and J 5 bases, leaving 5 bases between the germline ends. The CDR3 region is CASSQDPNNEQFF. The CDR3 DNA sequence: TGCGCCAGCAGCCAAGATCCGAACAATGAGCAGTTCTTC.

The chain joins TRBV28 to TRBJ2-3; D may be TRBD2 (5 bases). Germline values: CDR1 MDHEN, CDR2 SYDVKM. The germline V and J ends were trimmed by 7 bases and 3 bases, with 17 bases remaining between them. The CDR3 consists of 15 residues. The DNA of the CDR3 is TGTGCCAGCACCATGACTGACCGGGGAACAGATACGCAGTATTTT. Translation gives CASTMTDRGTDTQYF.

CDR3 protein: CASSPRDFTGELFF. The CDR3 coding sequence is TGTGCCAGCAGCCCGCGGGACTTCACCGGGGAGCTGTTTTTT. The chain joins TRBV11-2 to TRBJ2-2; D may be TRBD2 (6 bases). Per germline, CDR1 SGHAT and CDR2 FQNNGV. This CDR3 has 14 residues. Between the trimmed V and J ends, which lost 5 bases and 4 bases, there was a span of 11 bases.

The V call is TRBV7-9, the J call TRBJ2-3; D gene unclear. Deletions cut 2 bases from V and 9 bases from J, with 9 bases between. CDR3 size: 12 residues. The V gene's germline CDR1 is SEHNR and CDR2 FQNEAQ (reference sequence). CDR3 nucleotides: TGTGCCAGCAGCTTATGGGTTTCAACGCAGTATTTT. Protein sequence: CASSLWVSTQYF.

The chain links TRBV7-2 to TRBJ2-2; 9 bases are a match to TRBD2. Germline loops: CDR1 SGHTA, CDR2 FQGNSA. This CDR3 is 17 amino acids long. V was pared by 5 bases and J by 6 bases, with 13 bases of the junction left unmatched. CDR3: CASSPTGLASVAGELFF. In DNA, the CDR3 is TGTGCCAGCAGCCCCACGGGACTAGCAAGTGTAGCCGGGGAGCTGTTTTTT.

This clone was counted a few times. The chain carries TRBV27 and TRBJ2-2, with a weak D call TRBD1 (6 bases). The CDR3 length is 13 residues. CDR1 is MNHEY and CDR2 is SMNVEV in the germline V gene (reference sequence). V was pared by 9 bases and J by 6 bases, with 14 bases between. The CDR3 DNA sequence: TGTGCCAGGGACCAGGGGTCGGCCGGGGAGCTGTTTTTT. Residues: CARDQGSAGELFF.

The rearrangement uses TRBV28 and TRBJ1-2; D is unclear. The ends were cut back, 2 bases at V and 8 bases at J, with 9 bases in the middle. The CDR3 totals 12 residues. Germline V gene data show CDR1 as MDHEN and CDR2 as SYDVKM. As DNA, the CDR3 is TGTGCCAGCAGTTTAGGCCTAGGGGGCTACACCTTC. Translated: CASSLGLGGYTF.

The chain has TRBV5-4 and TRBJ2-3; 13 bases are a match to TRBD2. This CDR3 contains 17 residues. V trimming: 0 bases; J trimming: 7 bases; junction bases outside the gene matches: 8. CDR1 and CDR2 from the germline V gene are SGHNT and YYREEE (reference sequence). DNA for the CDR3: TGTGCCAGCAGCTTGGGGGGACTAGCGGGGATACAATATACGCAGTATTTT. Amino acid sequence: CASSLGGLAGIQYTQYF. Complete variable domain (other parts from reference TRBV5-4 and TRBJ2-3): ETGVTQSPTHLIKTRGQQVTLRCSSQSGHNTVSWYQQALGQGPQFIFQYYREEENGRGNFPPRFSGLQFPNYSSELNVNALELDDSALYLCASSLGGLAGIQYTQYFGPGTRLTVL.

The rearrangement links TRBV6-1 to TRBJ2-1, with 12 bases aligning to TRBD2. Germline V CDR1 and CDR2: MNHNS, SASEGT. The CDR3 runs 16 residues. Trimming removed 4 bases from V and 2 bases from J; junction bases left unmatched: 3. The CDR3 coding sequence is TGTGCCAGCAGTGGCCCTAGCGGGGGGGCCTACAATGAGCAGTTCTTC. Its translation: CASSGPSGGAYNEQFF.

The chain links TRBV13 to TRBJ2-3, with a tentative D call TRBD1 (6 bases). Between the trimmed V and J ends, which lost 5 bases and 3 bases, there was a span of 12 bases. CDR3 length equals 14 residues. Germline loops: CDR1 PRHDT, CDR2 FYEKMQ (reference sequence). The CDR3 reads CASSQGTRTDTQYF. CDR3 in DNA: TGTGCCAGCAGCCAGGGGACGCGGACAGATACGCAGTATTTT.

J is TRBJ2-7 and V is TRBV10-3, with D possibly TRBD2 on 5 matching bases. The V gene's germline CDR1 is ENHRY and CDR2 SYGVKD. Trimming removed 1 base from V and 5 bases from J, with 15 bases in between. There are 15 residues in the CDR3. The CDR3 protein is CAISELGPQRNEQYF. DNA of the CDR3: TGTGCCATCAGTGAGTTGGGTCCCCAGCGGAACGAGCAGTACTTC.

The genes are TRBV7-9 and TRBJ2-1; 11 bases align to TRBD1. V shed 5 bases, J shed 6 bases, and the junction held 9 bases outside the gene matches. Germline V lookup: CDR1 SEHNR, CDR2 FQNEAQ (reference sequence). The length of the CDR3 is 16 residues. The CDR3 here is CASSPWDRGKGNEQFF. The CDR3, as DNA: TGTGCCAGCAGCCCGTGGGACAGGGGGAAAGGCAATGAGCAGTTCTTC.

The chain employs TRBV11-2 and TRBJ1-2; perhaps TRBD1 as D (6 bases). V gave up 1 base and J gave up 5 bases, with 14 bases separating them. This CDR3 has 15 residues. Germline-derived CDR1 and CDR2 are SGHAT and FQNNGV. The CDR3 loop reads CASSLVLQGGYGYTF. CDR3 DNA sequence: TGTGCCAGCAGCTTAGTATTACAGGGAGGGTATGGCTACACCTTC.

The CDR3 coding sequence is TGTGCCAGCTCGGGCAGGGAATTGTACGAGCAGTACTTC. Amino acid sequence: CASSGRELYEQYF. The chain has TRBV18 and TRBJ2-7, with a possible D match to TRBD1 (5 bases). Germline V gives CDR1 KGHSH, CDR2 LQKENI. The CDR3 is 13 amino acids. V dropped 6 bases and J dropped 4 bases, with 13 bases sitting between them.

The V call is TRBV28, the J call TRBJ2-3; maybe TRBD1 (5 bases). This CDR3 spans 16 amino acids. CDR1 MDHEN and CDR2 SYDVKM come from the germline V gene. Trimming pared 5 bases from V and 1 base from J, leaving 16 bases between. The DNA of the CDR3 is TGTGCCAGCAGTCGAGTGGGGCTCCGGGGCACAGATACGCAGTATTTT. It encodes CASSRVGLRGTDTQYF. Filled out from reference TRBV28 and TRBJ2-3, the complete variable domain reads DVKVTQSSRYLVKRTGEKVFLECVQDMDHENMFWYRQDPGLGLRLIYFSYDVKMKEKGDIPEGYSVSREKKERFSLILESASTNQTSMYLCASSRVGLRGTDTQYFGPGTRLTVL.

This clone was detected only a few times. The chain links TRBV5-1 to TRBJ1-6, with TRBD1 matching 9 bases. Germline CDR1 SGHRS, CDR2 YFSETQ. The CDR3 runs 18 residues. V shed 4 bases and J 9 bases; nucleotides not matched to a gene: 17. CDR3 sequence reads: CASSPRPPGTGKSSPLHF. The DNA for the CDR3 is TGCGCCAGCAGCCCCCGGCCTCCCGGGACAGGGAAAAGTTCACCCCTCCACTTT.

This chain joins TRBV5-6 and TRBJ1-6; 7 bases match TRBD1. CDR1 is SGHDT and CDR2 is YYEEEE in the germline V gene. V shed 4 bases and J 10 bases; nucleotides not matched to a gene: 8. The CDR3 spans 14 residues. CDR3 DNA sequence: TGTGCCAGCAGCGGGAGACAGGGTGGATCACCCCTCCACTTT. Its protein product is CASSGRQGGSPLHF.

V gene TRBV6-6 combines with J gene TRBJ2-1; possible D gene TRBD2, 5 bases. The CDR3 consists of 16 residues. Germline CDR1 is MNHNY and CDR2 is SVGAGI (reference sequence). The germline V and J ends were trimmed by 2 bases and 4 bases, with 15 bases remaining between them. CDR3 residues: CASSYRRVETYNEQFF. The CDR3 DNA reads as TGTGCCAGCAGTTACCGGCGGGTAGAGACTTACAATGAGCAGTTCTTC.

The chain uses TRBV27 and TRBJ2-5; 8 bases are shared with TRBD1. Germline V lookup: CDR1 MNHEY, CDR2 SMNVEV (reference sequence). The CDR3 length is 14 residues. V lost 3 bases to trimming and J lost 5 bases; unmatched junction nucleotides: 5. CDR3 sequence: CASSFTGTGETQYF. The CDR3 nucleotides are TGTGCCAGCAGTTTTACCGGGACAGGCGAGACCCAGTACTTC.

The V call is TRBV27, the J call TRBJ1-2, with D unresolved. Germline V gene data show CDR1 as MNHEY and CDR2 as SMNVEV (reference sequence). This CDR3 region has 13 residues. Trimming cost V 5 bases and J 6 bases, with 13 bases left between them. This CDR3 is CASSPTTIHGYTF. The CDR3 DNA sequence: TGTGCCAGCAGTCCGACCACAATACATGGCTACACCTTC.

This sequence joins TRBV14 and TRBJ2-4; maybe TRBD1 (6 bases). V was clipped by 6 bases and J by 0 bases, with 12 bases between them. Germline V gene sequence: CDR1 SGHDN, CDR2 FVKESK. The CDR3 runs 15 residues. The CDR3 coding sequence is TGTGCCAGCAGTACAACAGGGATAGCCAAAAACATTCAGTACTTC. Amino acids: CASSTTGIAKNIQYF. The whole variable domain, remainder taken from reference TRBV14 and TRBJ2-4, is EAGVTQFPSHSVIEKGQTVTLRCDPISGHDNLYWYRRVMGKEIKFLLHFVKESKQDESGMPNNRFLAERTGGTYSTLKVQPAELEDSGVYFCASSTTGIAKNIQYFGAGTRLSVL.